A selection of T cell receptor beta chains follows, all from one sample in a study of regulatory T cells in long-lasting Graves disease. TCRdb reprocessed the multiplex PCR reads with MiXCR, giving one entry per CDR3 protein. The sample records roughly 400,000 distinct CDR3 sequences, approximately 15% being singletons. These data also featured in a second study, about T cells in Graves' hyperthyroidism and ophthalmopathy.

The sequences come from peripheral blood mononuclear cells (PBMCs), collected at new diagnosis, from a patient treated with antithyroid drugs. These receptors all stem from a woman aged 40 to 49 with Graves disease. Each CDR3 is given with its conserved first and last residue. Each record gives: V gene, clone size, J gene, D gene, CDR3 protein, CDR3 DNA. A D gene is named only where the DNA matches it firmly. Rows may omit the clone size; those that give it use once, few, many or a size class.

TRBV28,.,TRBJ1-5,.,CASSKTGIYQPQHF,TGTGCCAGCAGCAAGACAGGAATCTATCAGCCCCAGCATTTT
TRBV29-1,many,TRBJ2-1,TRBD1,CSAPGQLTYNEQFF,TGCAGCGCTCCGGGACAGCTTACCTACAATGAGCAGTTCTTC
TRBV28,many,TRBJ1-5,TRBD1,CASSLTPRQGYQPQHF,TGTGCCAGCAGTTTAACACCAAGACAGGGGTATCAGCCCCAGCATTTT
TRBV7-2,many,TRBJ2-7,TRBD2,CASSPSSGRAGEQYF,TGTGCCAGCAGCCCATCTAGCGGGAGGGCAGGAGAGCAGTACTTC
TRBV4-1,many,TRBJ2-7,TRBD1,CASSRTTGSYEQYF,TGCGCCAGCAGCCGAACGACAGGGTCCTACGAGCAGTACTTC
TRBV6-1,many,TRBJ2-1,TRBD2,CVSSLSGRLNEQFF,TGTGTCTCGTCCCTTAGCGGGAGATTAAATGAGCAGTTCTTC
TRBV6-2/TRBV6-3,few,TRBJ1-4,.,CASSYGQTGEKLFF,TGTGCCAGCAGTTACGGACAGACCGGTGAAAAACTGTTTTTT
TRBV20-1,many,TRBJ2-1,TRBD2,CSAAGLAGNPGDEQFF,TGCAGTGCAGCGGGTCTAGCGGGGAACCCGGGGGATGAGCAGTTCTTC
TRBV28,many,TRBJ2-7,.,CASSEIAVGSYEQYF,TGTGCCAGCAGCGAAATAGCGGTAGGCTCCTACGAGCAGTACTTC
TRBV29-1,few,TRBJ2-1,TRBD2,CSAGGKLAGNGDNEQFF,TGCAGCGCCGGGGGGAAACTAGCGGGTAATGGGGACAATGAGCAGTTCTTC
TRBV27,many,TRBJ2-7,.,CASSLLAESYEQYF,TGTGCCAGCAGTTTATTAGCCGAGTCCTACGAGCAGTACTTC
TRBV9,many,TRBJ2-2,.,CASSVVGGELFF,TGTGCCAGCAGCGTAGTCGGCGGGGAGCTGTTTTTT
TRBV4-1,.,TRBJ1-2,.,CASSQPVLGRDYGYTF,TGCGCCAGCAGCCAGCCAGTTCTAGGGAGGGACTATGGCTACACCTTC
TRBV7-9,many,TRBJ1-4,TRBD1,CASRGQRDNEKLFF,TGTGCCAGCAGGGGACAGAGGGACAATGAAAAACTGTTTTTT
TRBV10-3,many,TRBJ2-5,TRBD2,CAISESAGLAGETQYF,TGTGCCATCAGTGAGTCCGCCGGGCTAGCGGGGGAGACCCAGTACTTC
TRBV12-5,many,TRBJ2-2,TRBD1,CASATQGITGELFF,TGTGCTAGTGCCACACAGGGGATCACCGGGGAGCTGTTTTTT
TRBV2,many,TRBJ2-5,TRBD1,CASSDSFYRGLGETQYF,TGTGCCAGCAGTGATAGTTTTTACAGGGGGCTGGGGGAGACCCAGTACTTC
TRBV5-1,few,TRBJ2-7,.,CASKDPDSYEQYF,TGCGCCAGCAAAGACCCGGACAGCTACGAGCAGTACTTC
TRBV9,.,TRBJ1-3,TRBD1,CASSVLGQGGNTIYF,TGTGCCAGCAGCGTATTAGGACAGGGAGGAAACACCATATATTTT
TRBV12-3/TRBV12-4,many,TRBJ1-4,.,CASSHSPGATNEKLFF,TGTGCCAGCAGCCATTCTCCAGGGGCAACTAATGAAAAACTGTTTTTT
TRBV27,many,TRBJ2-1,TRBD2,CASSLGSGRAYEQFF,TGTGCCAGCAGTTTAGGTAGCGGGAGGGCGTATGAGCAGTTCTTC
TRBV28,.,TRBJ2-7,.,CASRPGGDSGSYEQYF,TGTGCCAGCAGACCGGGTGGGGACTCAGGATCCTACGAGCAGTACTTC
TRBV4-1,.,TRBJ2-2,.,CASSQVQARPLTSGELFF,TGCGCCAGCAGCCAAGTCCAAGCGAGACCCCTTACCTCAGGGGAGCTGTTTTTT
TRBV29-1,few,TRBJ2-2,TRBD1,CSVKGTGNTGELFF,TGCAGCGTTAAAGGGACAGGGAACACCGGGGAGCTGTTTTTT
TRBV2,many,TRBJ2-7,TRBD1,CATRTDRSAYEQYF,TGTGCCACCAGGACGGACAGGAGCGCCTACGAGCAGTACTTC
TRBV28,few,TRBJ2-3,TRBD1,CASSPPRTGRDTQYF,TGTGCCAGCAGTCCTCCTCGGACAGGGCGGGATACGCAGTATTTT
TRBV28,.,TRBJ1-5,.,CASSVGTIGGRPQHF,TGTGCCAGCAGCGTGGGAACTATAGGTGGGCGGCCCCAGCATTTT
TRBV7-3,many,TRBJ2-2,.,CASSPYGNTGELFF,TGTGCCAGCAGCCCCTACGGAAACACCGGGGAGCTGTTTTTT
TRBV5-1,many,TRBJ2-3,TRBD1,CASSLNRGSSTDTQYF,TGCGCCAGCAGCCTGAACAGGGGTTCGAGCACAGATACGCAGTATTTT
TRBV18,.,TRBJ2-2,.,CASSPRKGSNTGELFF,TGTGCCAGCTCGCCAAGGAAGGGTTCGAACACCGGGGAGCTGTTTTTT
TRBV6-5,.,TRBJ2-1,TRBD2,CASSYALAGAHNEQFF,TGTGCCAGCAGTTACGCCCTAGCGGGCGCGCACAATGAGCAGTTCTTC
TRBV6-2/TRBV6-3,many,TRBJ2-7,.,CASSFGNSYEQYF,TGTGCCAGCAGTTTTGGGAACTCCTACGAGCAGTACTTC
TRBV4-3,few,TRBJ2-2,TRBD2,CASSQKSAGGGLAGTGELFF,TGCGCCAGCAGCCAAAAGTCGGCAGGGGGCGGACTAGCGGGAACCGGGGAGCTGTTTTTT
TRBV12-3/TRBV12-4,many,TRBJ1-1,.,CASRSEMNTEAFF,TGTGCCAGCAGGTCAGAAATGAACACTGAAGCTTTCTTT
TRBV20-1,few,TRBJ1-3,.,CSARDVTPGNTIYF,TGCAGTGCTAGAGATGTCACACCCGGAAACACCATATATTTT
TRBV10-3,.,TRBJ2-7,TRBD1,CAISTPGQGMEEQYF,TGTGCCATCAGTACTCCGGGACAGGGGATGGAGGAGCAGTACTTC
TRBV5-1,few,TRBJ2-1,TRBD2,CASSQSLAGGWNEQFF,TGCGCCAGCAGCCAATCCCTAGCGGGAGGTTGGAATGAGCAGTTCTTC
TRBV29-1,few,TRBJ1-1,.,CSVEWRGKPEAFF,TGCAGCGTTGAGTGGCGGGGGAAGCCTGAAGCTTTCTTT
TRBV9,many,TRBJ2-1,.,CASSAPDISSYNEQFF,TGTGCCAGCAGCGCGCCCGATATAAGCTCCTACAATGAGCAGTTCTTC
TRBV4-1,few,TRBJ1-5,.,CASSQQQVVLGNQPQHF,TGCGCCAGCAGCCAACAACAGGTAGTTCTCGGCAATCAGCCCCAGCATTTT
TRBV27,few,TRBJ2-7,.,CASSLSYPGTYEQYF,TGTGCCAGCAGTTTATCCTATCCCGGTACCTACGAGCAGTACTTC